This T cell receptor beta chain originates from a study of blood T cell repertoires in COVID-19. Profiling relied on immunoSEQ multiplex PCR, and the TCRdb table lists in-frame clones only, not all of them. Among around 130,000 clones listed, approximately 88% were seen once. This CDR3 has 14 residues. J gave up 5 bases and V 5 bases, and 8 bases lay outside the gene matches. In germline, CDR1 is LNHDA, CDR2 SQIVND (reference sequence). The TCR originated in a woman aged 80 or older with acute or convalescent COVID-19. The V gene is TRBV19, the J gene TRBJ2-5; 7 bases match TRBD1. Input material: peripheral blood. The CDR3: CASSFTGVGETQYF. CDR3 sequence (DNA): TGTGCCAGTAGTTTCACAGGGGTTGGGGAGACCCAGTACTTC. Full variable domain (outside the CDR3, taken from reference TRBV19 and TRBJ2-5): DGGITQSPKYLFRKEGQNVTLSCEQNLNHDAMYWYRQDPGQGLRLIYYSQIVNDFQKGDIAEGYSVSREKKESFPLTVTSAQKNPTAFYLCASSFTGVGETQYFGPGTRLLVL.